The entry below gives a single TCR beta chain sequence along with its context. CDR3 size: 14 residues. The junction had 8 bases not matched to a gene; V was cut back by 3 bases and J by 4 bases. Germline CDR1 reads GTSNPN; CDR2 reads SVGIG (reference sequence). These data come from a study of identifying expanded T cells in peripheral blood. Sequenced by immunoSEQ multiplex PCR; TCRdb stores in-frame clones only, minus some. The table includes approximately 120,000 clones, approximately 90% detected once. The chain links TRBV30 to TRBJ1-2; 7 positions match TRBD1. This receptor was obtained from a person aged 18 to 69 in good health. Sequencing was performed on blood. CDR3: CAWRRTGGTYGYTF. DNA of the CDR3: TGTGCCTGGAGAAGGACAGGCGGCACCTATGGCTACACCTTC.